These T cell receptor beta chains were read from a single sample in a study of CXCR3-negative and CXCR3-positive naive CD8 T cells. TCRdb derives one entry per CDR3 protein from the 5' RACE reads, leaving out DNA. The sample table includes about 120,000 distinct CDR3 sequences. The sequencing sample was made of naive CXCR3+ CD8+ T cells from blood. The receptors were gathered from a human donor in good health. Some clones in this sample may be carry-over from other donors' samples. Both conserved end residues are part of each CDR3. The order of the fields is J gene, V gene, CDR3 protein.

TRBJ2-7,TRBV5-1,CASSWTGTGGEQYF
TRBJ1-2,TRBV11-3,CASSSALGDGYTF
TRBJ2-1,TRBV28,CASSSGLAGRSEQFF
TRBJ1-5,TRBV2,CASSDWKGPDQPQHF
TRBJ2-1,TRBV2,CASRDLRSNEQFF
TRBJ1-1,TRBV7-6,CASSFGSLNTEAFF
TRBJ2-3,TRBV25-1,CATNAGRTQYF
TRBJ2-7,TRBV20-1,CSARDLFGDPYEQYF
TRBJ2-7,TRBV7-2,CASSEGWGPTDEQYF
TRBJ2-7,TRBV9,CASSPPDPPYEQYF
TRBJ1-1,TRBV7-9,CASSHGQGMNTEAFF
TRBJ2-7,TRBV29-1,CSVVTPGLDEQYF
TRBJ2-1,TRBV11-3,CASSPRGLAGVNNEQFF
TRBJ1-2,TRBV5-1,CASSRDRAFNGYTF
TRBJ2-7,TRBV7-9,CASSLFDRGYEQYF
TRBJ2-5,TRBV29-1,CSVTLAGEGETQYF
TRBJ1-5,TRBV19,CASRHAQGSAQPQHF
TRBJ2-7,TRBV6-5,CASSYLKREVYEQYF
TRBJ1-1,TRBV7-9,CASSAQDRDTEAFF
TRBJ2-1,TRBV28,CASSLRDEQFF
TRBJ2-7,TRBV5-5,CASSFATGSYEQYF
TRBJ1-1,TRBV5-6,CASSIRGSGYTEAFF
TRBJ2-7,TRBV28,CASRLGQGGNEQYF